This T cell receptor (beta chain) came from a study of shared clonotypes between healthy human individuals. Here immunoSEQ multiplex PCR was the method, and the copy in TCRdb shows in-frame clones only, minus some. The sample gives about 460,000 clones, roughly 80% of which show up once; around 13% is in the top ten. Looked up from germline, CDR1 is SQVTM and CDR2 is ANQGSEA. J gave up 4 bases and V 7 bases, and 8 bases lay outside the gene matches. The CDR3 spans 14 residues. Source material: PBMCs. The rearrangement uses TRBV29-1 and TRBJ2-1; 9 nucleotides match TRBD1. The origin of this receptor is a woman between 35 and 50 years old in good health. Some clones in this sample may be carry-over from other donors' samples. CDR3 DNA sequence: TGCAGCGCCCCTAGGACAGGGGATTACAATGAGCAGTTCTTC. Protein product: CSAPRTGDYNEQFF.